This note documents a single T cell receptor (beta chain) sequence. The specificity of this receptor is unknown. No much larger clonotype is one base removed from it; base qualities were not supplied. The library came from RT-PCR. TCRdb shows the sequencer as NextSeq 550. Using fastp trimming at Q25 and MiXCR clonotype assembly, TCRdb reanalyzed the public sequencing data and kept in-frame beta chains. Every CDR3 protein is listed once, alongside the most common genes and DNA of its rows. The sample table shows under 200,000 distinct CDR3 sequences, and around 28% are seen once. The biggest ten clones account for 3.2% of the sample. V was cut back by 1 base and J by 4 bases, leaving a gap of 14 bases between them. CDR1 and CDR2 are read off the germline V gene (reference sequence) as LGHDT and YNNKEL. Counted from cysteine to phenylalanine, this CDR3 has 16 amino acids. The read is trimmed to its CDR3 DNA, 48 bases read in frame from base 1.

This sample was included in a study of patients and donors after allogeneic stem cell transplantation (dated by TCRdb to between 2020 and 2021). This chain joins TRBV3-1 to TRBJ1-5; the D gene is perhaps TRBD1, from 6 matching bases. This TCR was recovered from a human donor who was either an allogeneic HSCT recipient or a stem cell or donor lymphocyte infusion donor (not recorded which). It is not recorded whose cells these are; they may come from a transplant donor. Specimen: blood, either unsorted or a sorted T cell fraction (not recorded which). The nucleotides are TGTGCCAGCAGCCAAGGATGGACAGCCTTTAATCAGCCCCAGCATTTT. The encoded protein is CASSQGWTAFNQPQHF.